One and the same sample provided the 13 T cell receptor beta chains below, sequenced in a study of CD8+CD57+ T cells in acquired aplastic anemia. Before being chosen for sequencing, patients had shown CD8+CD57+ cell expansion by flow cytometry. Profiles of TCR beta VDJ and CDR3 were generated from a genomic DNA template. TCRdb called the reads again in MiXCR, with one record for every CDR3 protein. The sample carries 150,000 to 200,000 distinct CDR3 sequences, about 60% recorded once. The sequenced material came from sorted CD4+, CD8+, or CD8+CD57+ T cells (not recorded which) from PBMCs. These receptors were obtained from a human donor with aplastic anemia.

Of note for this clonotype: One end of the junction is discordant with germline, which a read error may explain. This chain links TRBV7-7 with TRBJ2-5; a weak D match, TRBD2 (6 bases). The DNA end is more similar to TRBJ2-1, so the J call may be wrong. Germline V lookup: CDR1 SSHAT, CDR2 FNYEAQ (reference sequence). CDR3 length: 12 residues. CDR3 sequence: CASSSGTNEQFF. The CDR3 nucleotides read TGTGCTAGCAGTTCCGGGACTAATGAGCAGTTCTTC.

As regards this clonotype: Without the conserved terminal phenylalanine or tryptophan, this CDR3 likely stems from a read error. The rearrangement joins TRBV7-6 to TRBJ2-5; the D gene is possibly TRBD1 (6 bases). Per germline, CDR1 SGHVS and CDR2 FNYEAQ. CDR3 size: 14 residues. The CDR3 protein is CASRANREIETQYL. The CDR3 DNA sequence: TGTGCTAGCAGAGCCAACAGGGAGATAGAGACCCAGTACCTC.

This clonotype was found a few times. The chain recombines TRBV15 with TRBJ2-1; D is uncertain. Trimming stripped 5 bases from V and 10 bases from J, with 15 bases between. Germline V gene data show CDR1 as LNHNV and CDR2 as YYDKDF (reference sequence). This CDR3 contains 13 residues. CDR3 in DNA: TGTGCCACCAGCTATTTTGCCGCAAAAGAGCAGTTCTTC. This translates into CATSYFAAKEQFF.

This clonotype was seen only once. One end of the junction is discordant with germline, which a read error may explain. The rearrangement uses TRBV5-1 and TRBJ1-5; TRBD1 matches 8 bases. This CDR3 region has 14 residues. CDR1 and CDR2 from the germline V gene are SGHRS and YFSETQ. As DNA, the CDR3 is TGTGCCAGCAGCCAAGGCCAGGGGGCTCAGCCCCAGCATTTT. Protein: CASSQGQGAQPQHF.

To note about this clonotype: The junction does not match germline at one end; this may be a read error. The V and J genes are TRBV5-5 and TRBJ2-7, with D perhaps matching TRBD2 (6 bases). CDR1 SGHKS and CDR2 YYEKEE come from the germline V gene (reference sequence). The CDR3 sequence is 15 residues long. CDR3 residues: CASSLAQGLLYEQYF. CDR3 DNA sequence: TGCGCCAGCAGCTTGGCGCAGGGACTCCTCTACGAGCAGTACTTC.

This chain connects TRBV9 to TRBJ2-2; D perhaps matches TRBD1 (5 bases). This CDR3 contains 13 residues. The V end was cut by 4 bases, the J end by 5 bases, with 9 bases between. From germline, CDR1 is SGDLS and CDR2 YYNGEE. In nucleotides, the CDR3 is TGTGCCAGCAGCTCAGGGCCTACCGGGGAGCTGTTTTTT. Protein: CASSSGPTGELFF.

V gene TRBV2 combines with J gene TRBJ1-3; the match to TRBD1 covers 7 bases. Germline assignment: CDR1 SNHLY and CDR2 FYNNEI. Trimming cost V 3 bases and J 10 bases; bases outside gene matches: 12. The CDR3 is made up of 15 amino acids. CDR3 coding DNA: TGTGCCAGCAGTGAGTCAGGGGGTAAGGAAGAGACCATATATTTT. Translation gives CASSESGGKEETIYF.

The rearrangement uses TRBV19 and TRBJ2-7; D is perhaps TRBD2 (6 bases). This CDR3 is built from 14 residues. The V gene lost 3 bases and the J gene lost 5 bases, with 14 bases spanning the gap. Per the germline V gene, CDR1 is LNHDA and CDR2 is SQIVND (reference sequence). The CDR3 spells CASSMGGNENEQYF. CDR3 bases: TGTGCCAGTAGTATGGGGGGTAATGAGAACGAGCAGTACTTC.

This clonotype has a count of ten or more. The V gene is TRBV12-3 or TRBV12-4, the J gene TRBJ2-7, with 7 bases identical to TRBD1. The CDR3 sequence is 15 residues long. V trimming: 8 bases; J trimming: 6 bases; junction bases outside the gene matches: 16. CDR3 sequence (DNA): TGTGCCAGCTCGGAGATCGGACAGGTTACTTCCGAGCAGTACTTC. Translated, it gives CASSEIGQVTSEQYF.

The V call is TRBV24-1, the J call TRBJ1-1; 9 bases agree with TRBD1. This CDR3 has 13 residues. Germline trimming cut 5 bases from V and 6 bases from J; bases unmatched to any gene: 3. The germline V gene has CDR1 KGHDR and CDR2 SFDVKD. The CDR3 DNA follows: TGTGCCACCAGTGCAACAGGGGGCGCTGAAGCTTTCTTT. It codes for CATSATGGAEAFF.

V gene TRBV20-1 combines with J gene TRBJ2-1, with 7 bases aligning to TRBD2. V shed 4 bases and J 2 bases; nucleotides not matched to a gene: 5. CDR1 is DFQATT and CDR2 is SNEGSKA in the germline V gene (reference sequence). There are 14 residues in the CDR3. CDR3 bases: TGCAGTGCTACGCGGGGGTCCGCCTACAATGAGCAGTTCTTC. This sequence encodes CSATRGSAYNEQFF.

For the CDR3, the DNA is TGCGCCAGCAGCCCCGAGATCCTCGAGCAGTACTTC. The encoded protein is CASSPEILEQYF. The J gene is TRBJ2-7, the V gene TRBV10-1, with D hard to call. V was cut by 6 bases and J by 6 bases, with 12 bases left in between. Germline V gene sequence: CDR1 WNHNN, CDR2 SYGVQD (reference sequence). CDR3 size: 12 residues.

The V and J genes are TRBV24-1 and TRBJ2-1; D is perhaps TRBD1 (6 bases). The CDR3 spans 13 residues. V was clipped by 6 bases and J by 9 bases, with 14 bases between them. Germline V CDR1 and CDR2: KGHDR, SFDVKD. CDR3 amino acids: CATSRQGKAEQFF. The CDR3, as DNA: TGTGCCACCAGTCGTCAGGGGAAAGCTGAGCAGTTCTTC.